One sample yielded the 20 T cell receptor beta chains listed below, sequenced in a study of cytomegalovirus exposure and HLA in healthy donors. PCR used 60 Vbeta primers and 13 Jbeta primers. The repertoire was sequenced with immunoSEQ multiplex PCR; TCRdb's copy has only in-frame clones and lacks some. The table has almost 200,000 clones, around 75% seen once. What was sequenced was PBMCs. All receptors come from a male donor in good health and CMV-seropositive.

This clone was observed a handful of times. V and J are TRBV6-1 and TRBJ2-1; TRBD2 might be the D (6 bases). CDR1 and CDR2 (germline): MNHNS, SASEGT. This CDR3 is built from 13 residues. With 6 bases removed from V and 11 bases from J, the gap between germline ends came to 17 bases. CDR3 region: CASRRPIGGQQFF. CDR3 DNA sequence: TGTGCCAGCAGACGACCTATCGGGGGACAGCAGTTCTTC.

The chain has TRBV7-2 and TRBJ2-2; 7 bases fit TRBD2. The CDR3 consists of 13 residues. CDR1 and CDR2 from the germline V gene are SGHTA and FQGNSA. The V gene end was trimmed by 3 bases and the J gene end by 9 bases; junction bases not matched to a gene: 4. Here the CDR3 DNA reads TGTGCCAGCAGCTTGGGGGGGACCTGGGAGCTGTTTTTT. The encoded protein is CASSLGGTWELFF.

This clone was picked up a small number of times. CDR3: CASSEGNTEAFF. DNA for the CDR3: TGCGCCAGCAGCGAGGGGAACACTGAAGCTTTCTTT. V usage is TRBV5-1 and J usage is TRBJ1-1; D remains ambiguous. Trimming removed 4 bases at V and 1 base at J, with 5 bases between. Germline V gene lookup returns CDR1 SGHRS and CDR2 YFSETQ. This CDR3 contains 12 residues. The complete variable domain, with remaining parts taken from reference TRBV5-1 and TRBJ1-1, reads KAGVTQTPRYLIKTRGQQVTLSCSPISGHRSVSWYQQTPGQGLQFLFEYFSETQRNKGNFPGRFSGRQFSNSRSEMNVSTLELGDSALYLCASSEGNTEAFFGQGTRLTVV.

The V call is TRBV7-2, the J call TRBJ2-7; D not resolved. V gave up 3 bases and J gave up 3 bases, with 15 bases separating them. This CDR3 spans 15 amino acids. CDR1 is SGHTA, CDR2 FQGNSA, per germline. The CDR3 reads CASSFKANAVYEQYF. The CDR3 DNA reads as TGTGCCAGCAGCTTTAAGGCGAACGCGGTCTACGAGCAGTACTTC.

The J gene is TRBJ2-2, the V gene TRBV6-6; D might be TRBD2 (7 bases). Germline assignment: CDR1 MNHNY and CDR2 SVGAGI (reference sequence). The CDR3 sequence is 14 residues long. Trimming took off 8 bases at V and 4 bases at J, with 14 bases between the two ends. The CDR3 here is CASEGGARTGELFF. DNA of the CDR3: TGTGCCAGCGAAGGGGGGGCGCGCACCGGGGAGCTGTTTTTT.

This clone was recorded once. This rearrangement joins TRBV5-4 to TRBJ2-1; 11 bases align to TRBD2. Germline loops: CDR1 SGHNT, CDR2 YYREEE (reference sequence). J gave up 3 bases and V 4 bases, and 6 bases lay outside the gene matches. There are 16 residues in the CDR3. This chain's CDR3 is CASSPIAGGSYNEQFF. CDR3 nucleotides: TGTGCCAGCAGCCCTATAGCGGGAGGGAGCTACAATGAGCAGTTCTTC.

This chain connects TRBV11-1 to TRBJ2-7; 9 bases agree with TRBD1. V was clipped by 1 base and J by 2 bases; unmatched bases: 0. Germline V gene lookup returns CDR1 SGHAT and CDR2 FQDESV (reference sequence). This CDR3 comprises 14 residues. In DNA form, the CDR3 reads TGTGCCAGCAGCTTAGGACAGGGGGCCTACGAGCAGTACTTC. Protein: CASSLGQGAYEQYF.

The genes are TRBV6-1 and TRBJ2-7; 11 bases match TRBD1. J gave up 4 bases and V 10 bases, and 9 bases lay outside the gene matches. There are 14 residues in the CDR3. Germline V CDR1 and CDR2: MNHNS, SASEGT. Written as DNA, the CDR3 is TGTGCCACAGCGGGCGGGACAGGGGGATACGAGCAGTACTTC. Translation: CATAGGTGGYEQYF.

The rearrangement uses TRBV18 and TRBJ2-1; the D gene is possibly TRBD2 (6 bases). CDR3 length equals 16 residues. Deletions cut 3 bases from V and 2 bases from J, with 14 bases between. Germline CDR1 reads KGHSH; CDR2 reads LQKENI. The CDR3 sequence: CASSPSSVLTYNEQFF. In nucleotides, the CDR3 is TGTGCCAGCTCACCCTCTAGCGTTCTCACCTACAATGAGCAGTTCTTC.

J is TRBJ1-1 and V is TRBV5-1, with TRBD1 matching over 7 bases. V dropped 4 bases and J dropped 5; count of bases not matched to a gene: 11. Germline-derived CDR1 and CDR2 are SGHRS and YFSETQ. CDR3 size: 15 residues. The CDR3 region has the DNA TGCGCCAGCAGCCGCAGTGACAGGGTAGGAACTGAAGCTTTCTTT. Translation: CASSRSDRVGTEAFF.

This sequence joins TRBV14 and TRBJ2-2; 7 bases line up with TRBD2. Looked up from germline, CDR1 is SGHDN and CDR2 is FVKESK. Trimming cost V 4 bases and J 6 bases; bases outside gene matches: 11. This CDR3 comprises 16 residues. CDR3 DNA sequence: TGTGCCAGCAGCCCTCACAGCGGGATATGGGCCGGGGAGCTGTTTTTT. Its protein product is CASSPHSGIWAGELFF.

For this clone: The junction does not match germline at one end; this may be a read error. The J gene is TRBJ2-1, the V gene TRBV7-9, with 8 bases fitting TRBD2. The germline V gene encodes CDR1 SEHNR and CDR2 FQNEAQ (reference sequence). This CDR3 has 16 amino acids. CDR3 DNA: TGTTCCAGCAGCTTAAGCTCGGCTAGCGGGTACAATGAGCAGTTCTTC. This codes for CSSSLSSASGYNEQFF.

The table lists this clone with a count of one. This rearrangement joins TRBV6-5 to TRBJ1-4; D is undetermined. V lost 6 bases, J lost 10 bases, and 12 bases lay in between. The CDR3 spans 12 residues. Per germline, CDR1 MNHEY and CDR2 SVGAGI. Written as DNA, the CDR3 is TGTGCCAGCAGCCCCTCCTCAGGAAAACTGTTTTTT. Translation: CASSPSSGKLFF.

J is TRBJ2-7 and V is TRBV18; D call uncertain. V lost 3 bases to trimming and J lost 0 bases, with 6 bases between them. The CDR3 sequence is 13 residues long. Germline V CDR1 and CDR2: KGHSH, LQKENI. CDR3 DNA sequence: TGTGCCAGCTCACCCGCTACCTCCTACGAGCAGTACTTC. Translating gives CASSPATSYEQYF.

The chain employs TRBV4-1 and TRBJ2-1; TRBD2 agrees at 8 bases. Trimming removed 4 bases from V and 1 base from J; junction bases left unmatched: 9. This CDR3 has 17 residues. CDR1 is MGHRA and CDR2 is YSYEKL in the germline V gene. This CDR3 reads CASSLPRLASSYNEQFF. Here the CDR3 DNA reads TGCGCCAGCAGCCTCCCAAGACTAGCGAGTTCCTACAATGAGCAGTTCTTC.

This chain joins TRBV28 and TRBJ2-2, with TRBD2 matching over 8 bases. The germline CDR1 and CDR2 sequences are MDHEN and SYDVKM. After removal of 4 bases from V and 5 bases from J, the junction contained 6 bases not matched to a gene. The CDR3 loop spans 15 amino acids. This chain's CDR3 is CASSSPGLGTGELFF. The CDR3 DNA reads TGTGCCAGCAGTTCCCCGGGACTAGGGACCGGGGAGCTGTTTTTT.

The chain employs TRBV2 and TRBJ1-5; 7 bases are shared with TRBD1. This CDR3 has 15 amino acids. The V and J ends lost 6 bases and 2 bases, in that order; junction bases with no gene match: 7. Germline V gives CDR1 SNHLY, CDR2 FYNNEI. The CDR3 nucleotides read TGTGCCAGCAGCGGTGACAGGGCGGGCAATCAGCCCCAGCATTTT. The encoded protein is CASSGDRAGNQPQHF.

The chain couples TRBV6-5 to TRBJ2-1; TRBD2 aligns across 10 bases. CDR1 MNHEY and CDR2 SVGAGI come from the germline V gene. The trim removed 4 bases at V and 3 bases at J, leaving 3 bases unmatched. This CDR3 is 15 amino acids long. CDR3 nucleotide sequence: TGTGCCAGCAGTTTGACTAGCGGGTTCTACAATGAGCAGTTCTTC. The encoded protein is CASSLTSGFYNEQFF.

The chain links TRBV13 to TRBJ2-5, with 9 nucleotides matching TRBD2. There are 15 residues in the CDR3. CDR1 and CDR2 (germline): PRHDT, FYEKMQ (reference sequence). V lost 5 bases to trimming and J lost 2 bases; unmatched junction nucleotides: 6. CDR3: CASSILTSGQETQYF. The CDR3 nucleotides read TGTGCCAGCAGCATACTGACTAGCGGTCAAGAGACCCAGTACTTC. Looking up the rest from reference TRBV13 and TRBJ2-5 gives the full variable domain: AAGVIQSPRHLIKEKRETATLKCYPIPRHDTVYWYQQGPGQDPQFLISFYEKMQSDKGSIPDRFSAQQFSDYHSELNMSSLELGDSALYFCASSILTSGQETQYFGPGTRLLVL.

The V call is TRBV19, the J call TRBJ2-7; 9 bases are shared with TRBD2. V gave up 0 bases and J gave up 2 bases; unmatched junction bases: 14. CDR3 size: 19 residues. Germline V CDR1 and CDR2: LNHDA, SQIVND (reference sequence). In DNA form, the CDR3 reads TGTGCCAGTAGTATAGACGCAAAACCAGGACTAGCGAGGCCCTACGAGCAGTACTTC. The encoded protein is CASSIDAKPGLARPYEQYF. Combining the CDR3 with reference TRBV19 and TRBJ2-7 gives the whole variable domain DGGITQSPKYLFRKEGQNVTLSCEQNLNHDAMYWYRQDPGQGLRLIYYSQIVNDFQKGDIAEGYSVSREKKESFPLTVTSAQKNPTAFYLCASSIDAKPGLARPYEQYFGPGTRLTVT.